This TCR beta chain appears in the sequencing data of a study of cytomegalovirus exposure and HLA in healthy donors (dated by TCRdb to between 2016 and 2019). Concerning the study at large: According to an earlier analysis of around 600 of the donors, about 180 million T cells yielded 120 million or so unique TCR beta sequences and less than 300 Gb of sequence data. Around 330 gigabases of sequencing data and around 85 million unique TCR sequences made up an early release that covered approximately 650 HLA-typed donors. Of the 350 to 450 genotyped donors, over 70% fell in the genetic ancestry cluster associated with self-reported Caucasian donors. The aim of the study was to test whether cataloging public T cell receptors could identify signatures of past pathogen exposure. Using immunosequencing, the study profiled T cell repertoires from approximately 700 subjects and related those repertoires to cytomegalovirus serostatus. Besides the first cohort of approximately 710 subjects, a separate validation cohort made up of roughly 120 different subjects was used. The study combined high-throughput TCR immunosequencing, statistical association of individual TCRs with disease status, and machine learning to predict cytomegalovirus infection status. To study patterns of TCR occurrence, a later analysis re-analyzed previously published TCR beta repertoires from hundreds of donors and added high-resolution HLA genotyping. The later analysis used no new phenotypic data to find candidate immune exposures, relying instead on TCR beta sequences and their occurrence across donors. To decide whether each TCR beta V gene segment behaved as functional or pseudogenic, an earlier analysis of fewer than 750 of the donors relied on high-throughput TCR beta sequencing. Donor age, sex, ethnicity and CMV serostatus were compiled alongside the repertoire data. Genome-wide SNP genotypes for about 65% of the roughly 670 donors were used in a later genetic analysis, which treated that subset as a discovery cohort. All discovery cohort repertoires had been generated on a single sequencing platform. Class I and class II HLA loci were covered by the typing at four-digit resolution. The number of donors typed differed by locus, with about 629-630 for A, B, C, DRB1 and DQB1, more than 500 for DQA1, about 610 for DPA1, and 450 to 480 for DPB1. Several DR-DQ haplotypes were treated as single units for association and clustering because of strong linkage in the cohort. Across 300 to 500 genotyped donors of the cohort, an average of about 250,000 unique TCR beta nucleotide sequences per donor were sequenced, and 15% to 20% of those sequences were non-productive. The research as a whole found: Most CMV-associated TCR beta chains appeared to be HLA-restricted in a later analysis, and the HLA associations seemed to be driven largely by CMV exposure. A cluster of highly shared sequence variants was judged likely to represent a technical artifact of the sequencing pipeline. In the study, roughly 160 TCR beta chains were listed as associated with cytomegalovirus. A further reported finding was that TCR beta sequences accurately predicted the HLA-A and HLA-B alleles for most subjects in the first cohort. The classifier was reported to diagnose cytomegalovirus status with high specificity and sensitivity in both the original cohort and the validation cohort. Linkage disequilibrium might explain the correlated functional status among segregating V segments, but an unknown experimental factor could not be ruled out. According to a later analysis, parvovirus B19, influenza, CMV and Epstein-Barr virus appeared linked to several top co-occurrence clusters. The cohort was sequenced for TCR beta chains only, and without alpha or paired-chain data the features that could be detected were limited. A later analysis found that TCR association rates varied across HLA loci, with DRB1 alleles showing the most associated TCRs and HLA-C alleles the fewest. The authors suggested that the approach could potentially be generalized to other disease states and immunological phenotypes. In an earlier analysis of some 640 of the donors, most TCR beta V segments were observed in productive rearrangements about 90% or about 30% of the time, broadly matching IMGT annotations. Because HLA typing was unavailable for some donors at each locus, only the typed subset was used in association tests. At a false discovery rate of 0.05, a later analysis linked under 20,000 TCR beta sequences to specific HLA alleles. An association between a missense DCLRE1C variant and V-gene and J-gene trimming of TCR beta chains was found in a later genetic analysis and replicated in an independent cohort. Strong co-occurrence of HLA alleles, especially DR and DQ, made assigning TCR associations to individual alleles difficult. Because counts were too low, 15 or so rarely observed V segments, including chromosome 9 orphons, were excluded from the earlier analysis of 587 of the donors. In a later analysis, HLA-associated TCR beta chains showed more clonal expansion and lower generation probabilities than non-associated chains that were equally common. Compared with the 666-donor mean, donors in an Asian-associated ancestry cluster had fewer N-insertions in productive TCRs, according to a later genetic analysis. Immune exposure information for the cohort was limited to CMV serostatus. In vitro tests confirmed that a few of the cytomegalovirus-associated TCR beta chains recognize cytomegalovirus antigens. Roughly uniform sequencing depth across donors was assumed in presence/absence analyses, although this assumption may not hold. Most TCR sequences were observed very rarely across donors, whereas some public TCRs were present in many individuals.

To prepare the library, the immunoSEQ multiplex PCR assay was applied. For the multiplex PCR, a mixture combining 60 forward primers for TCR Vbeta segments and 13 reverse primers for TCR Jbeta segments was used. The CDR3 region of rearranged TCR beta genes was amplified from genomic DNA with a multiplex PCR assay. On the Illumina HiSeq System, the amplified TCR beta libraries were sequenced as 87-base-pair reads. In the original analysis: A later analysis counted approximately 76 million unique TCR beta chains across the 700 or so repertoires, and 9.5 million to 11 million of these chains were shared by at least two donors. Raw reads were error-corrected and collapsed into unique sequences by a nearest-neighbor algorithm in which closely related sequences were merged to remove PCR and sequencing errors. CDR3 sequences were aligned to IMGT reference sequences to assign V, D and J gene segments. For a sequence to be retained, a match of at least six nucleotides to both a V gene segment and a J gene segment was required. A rearrangement counted as productive if the CDR3 had no stop codons and remained in frame with V and J, and every other rearrangement counted as non-productive. Following IMGT convention, CDR3 was defined as the stretch from the second conserved V-encoded cysteine up to the conserved J-encoded phenylalanine. Sequences without an unambiguous match to a single V gene segment were excluded from the earlier analysis of approximately 600 of the donors. In an earlier analysis of more than 500 of the donors, a V segment was called functional when productive rearrangements were above 56.7%, and segregating when the standard deviation between donors exceeded 5%. A statistical classification framework was developed to diagnose cytomegalovirus status using the catalog of TCR beta chain sequences. In a later analysis, TCR nucleotide sequences were compared against IMGT/GENE-DB human TR gene sequences so that V and J genes could be assigned. Using the TCRdist pipeline, a later analysis assigned CDR3 sequences along with most-parsimonious VDJ recombination scenarios. A later analysis defined each TCR beta chain by its CDR3 amino acid sequence plus V-gene family, and excluded reads lacking a unique V-gene family. A later analysis removed 550 to 700 highly shared, low-generation-probability nucleotide sequences to deal with suspected cross-contamination and a sequencing artifact. In a later analysis, a clonal expansion index was calculated for each public chain from normalized within-repertoire ranks of inferred template counts. A later analysis computed generation probabilities with a VDJ recombination model fitted to out-of-frame rearrangements, and checked the results against IGoR. In a later analysis, hypergeometric tests were used to score TCR-TCR, TCR-HLA and TCR-CMV co-occurrence, with a repertoire-size bias correction applied to TCR pairs. False discovery rates were estimated in a later analysis by permuting HLA or CMV assignments 20 times. In a later analysis, co-occurring TCRs were grouped with DBSCAN, and TCRdist sequence similarity was added when clustering was performed within HLA-allele-positive subsets. Co-occurrence clustering excluded repertoires with fewer than 30,000 or more than 120,000 public chains, plus five with anomalous nucleotide sharing. The table comes from immuneACCESS by way of TCRdb, which keeps in-frame sequences with V and J called. Part of the clones is missing from these tables; in studies checked, under half for an unresolved V gene and the rest for unknown reasons. V, J and clone size reflect that table, while D and trimming were determined from the DNA. Within this sample are about 100,000 clones, with 70% to 80% of them counted one time only. The ten largest clonotypes hold about 4.9% of the sample.

The cohort comprised fewer than 750 healthy bone marrow donors. Cohort members were all nominally healthy when sampled, although unrecorded immune exposures were likely present. The donor was CMV seropositive and was included in the group of 250 to 300 seropositive cohort members. Each donor provided a peripheral blood sample, and peripheral blood mononuclear cells were used for TCR beta sequencing. The Qiagen DNeasy Blood Extraction Kit was used to extract genomic DNA from the blood cell samples. On this clone: This receptor's antigen is unknown. No base qualities exist here, and no much larger clone lies one base off it.

This sequence originates from a woman aged 18-30 years in good health and CMV-seropositive. Specimen: PBMCs.

The DNA sequence follows: TGTGCCAGCAGCTTTGGAGGGGAAGAGACCCAGTACTTC. This codes for CASSFGGEETQYF. Rearrangement joined TRBV11-2 to TRBJ2-5; 6 matching bases give a weak D call of TRBD2. V is reduced by 3 bases and J by 3 bases, leaving a spacing of 8 bases between them. The CDR3 starts with the cysteine, ends with the phenylalanine, and has 13 residues. The CDR3 DNA has 39 bases and is translated from base 1. CDR1 and CDR2 (SGHAT, FQNNGV) derive from the germline V gene.